These 16 T cell receptor beta chains were all obtained from the same sample, sequenced in a study of cytomegalovirus exposure and HLA in healthy donors. PCR was performed using 60 Vbeta and 13 Jbeta primers. Clones were sequenced by immunoSEQ multiplex PCR, and TCRdb holds only the in-frame ones, with some missing. The sample consists of 150,000 to 200,000 clones, roughly 80% of them appearing once. Input material: PBMCs. All receptors come from a woman aged 50 to 60 in good health and CMV-seropositive.

J is TRBJ2-1 and V is TRBV9, with D perhaps TRBD2 (6 bases). The CDR3 is 15 amino acids. Per the germline V gene, CDR1 is SGDLS and CDR2 is YYNGEE. The V end was cut by 0 bases, the J end by 0 bases, with 7 bases between. The CDR3 reads CASSVDGGSYNEQFF. In nucleotides, the CDR3 is TGTGCCAGCAGCGTAGACGGGGGCTCCTACAATGAGCAGTTCTTC.

As to this clone: One end of the junction fails to match germline, which may point to a read error. This chain uses TRBV4-1 with TRBJ2-3; D might be TRBD1 (6 bases). The CDR3 loop spans 14 amino acids. Germline lookup yields CDR1 MGHRA and CDR2 YSYEKL. Here the CDR3 DNA reads TGCACCAGCAGCCAAGGACAGAGCACAGATACGCAGTATTTT. This codes for CTSSQGQSTDTQYF.

This chain links TRBV5-8 with TRBJ1-2; no reliable D call. The germline V gene has CDR1 SGHTS and CDR2 YDEGEE. The CDR3 is 15 residues long. Trimming pared 0 bases from V and 4 bases from J, leaving 13 bases between. CDR3 in amino acids: CASSLGRQALYGYTF. CDR3 DNA: TGTGCCAGCAGCTTGGGGCGACAAGCCCTCTATGGCTACACCTTC.

This chain connects TRBV7-2 to TRBJ2-2; 9 nucleotides align to TRBD2. The CDR3 runs 18 residues. Germline V gives CDR1 SGHTA, CDR2 FQGNSA. Germline trimming cut 6 bases from V and 6 bases from J; bases unmatched to any gene: 17. Here the CDR3 reads CASSLLGRAGGLAGELFF. Here the CDR3 DNA reads TGTGCCAGCAGTCTGCTGGGGAGGGCGGGGGGGCTGGCCGGGGAGCTGTTTTTT.

The V call is TRBV27, the J call TRBJ2-1; D gene unclear. CDR3 length equals 14 residues. V dropped 5 bases and J dropped 0 bases, with 8 bases sitting between them. CDR1 is MNHEY and CDR2 is SMNVEV in the germline V gene (reference sequence). The CDR3 region has the DNA TGTGCCAGCAGTAGCACAGCCTCCTACAATGAGCAGTTCTTC. Translating it yields CASSSTASYNEQFF.

As regards this clone: Other nucleotide sequences from this sample produce the same CDR3. The chain has TRBV5-1 and TRBJ1-2; 7 nucleotides match TRBD1. CDR3 size: 12 residues. Germline assignment: CDR1 SGHRS and CDR2 YFSETQ. Trimming cost V 1 base and J 8 bases; bases outside gene matches: 2. The CDR3 bases are TGCGCCAGCAGCTTGCAGGGGGACGGCTACACCTTC. Its protein product is CASSLQGDGYTF.

This rearrangement joins TRBV7-8 to TRBJ2-3, with no clear D. V shed 1 base and J shed 0 bases, with 8 bases lying between them. This CDR3 has 15 amino acids. Germline V gene sequence: CDR1 SGHVS, CDR2 FQNEAQ. The CDR3 DNA sequence: TGTGCCAGCAGCTTAGGGCAGTCTAGCACAGATACGCAGTATTTT. Its protein is CASSLGQSSTDTQYF.

The genes are TRBV6-5 and TRBJ2-3, with D tentatively TRBD2 (6 bases). Between the trimmed V and J ends, which lost 0 bases and 2 bases, there was a span of 6 bases. Germline V gene lookup returns CDR1 MNHEY and CDR2 SVGAGI. The CDR3 runs to 14 residues. CDR3 nucleotides: TGTGCCAGCAGTTACTCGGGACTCACAGATACGCAGTATTTT. Its translation is CASSYSGLTDTQYF.

This clone has just a few counts. The V gene is TRBV7-9, the J gene TRBJ2-3; TRBD2 aligns across 8 bases. Germline V gene data show CDR1 as SEHNR and CDR2 as FQNEAQ (reference sequence). CDR3 length: 19 amino acids. Unmatched junction bases numbered 15, after V lost 3 bases and J lost 1 base. As DNA, the CDR3 is TGTGCCAGCAGCTTGGATATGCGGGGGGACCCAGCTGGCACAGATACGCAGTATTTT. It is translated as CASSLDMRGDPAGTDTQYF.

J is TRBJ2-3 and V is TRBV30, with D perhaps matching TRBD1 (5 bases). CDR1 is GTSNPN, CDR2 SVGIG, per germline (reference sequence). V lost 2 bases, J lost 3 bases, and 9 bases lay in between. The CDR3 is 13 amino acids. CDR3 residues: CAWSTGRTDTQYF. CDR3 in DNA: TGTGCCTGGAGTACAGGCCGGACAGATACGCAGTATTTT.

The V and J genes are TRBV15 and TRBJ1-1; the D gene is possibly TRBD1 (6 bases). The CDR3 is made up of 12 amino acids. Germline V lookup: CDR1 LNHNV, CDR2 YYDKDF (reference sequence). Trimming took off 1 base at V and 7 bases at J, with 7 bases between the two ends. The CDR3 loop reads CATSRADSEAFF. The CDR3 DNA follows: TGTGCCACCAGCAGAGCGGACAGTGAAGCTTTCTTT.

The chain is built from TRBV29-1 and TRBJ2-1; possibly TRBD1 for D (6 bases). Germline V CDR1 and CDR2: SQVTM, ANQGSEA. Trimming left V 3 bases short and J 8 bases short, with 17 bases between. The CDR3 is made up of 14 amino acids. The CDR3 bases are TGCAGCGTTGAGTTGGGGGCGACTGGGGATGAGCAGTTCTTC. This sequence encodes CSVELGATGDEQFF.

The chain combines TRBV14 with TRBJ2-2; 7 bases are a match to TRBD1. V lost 1 base and J lost 7; bases outside the gene matches: 18. Germline CDR1 SGHDN, CDR2 FVKESK. The CDR3 loop spans 19 amino acids. The CDR3 bases are TGTGCCAGCAGCCAAGCCCGCCTCCGACAGGGCTCAGCGGTCGGGGAGCTGTTTTTT. It specifies CASSQARLRQGSAVGELFF.

The chain is built from TRBV9 and TRBJ1-1; tentatively, D is TRBD1 (5 bases). Germline V gene lookup returns CDR1 SGDLS and CDR2 YYNGEE. CDR3 length: 13 amino acids. V was clipped by 4 bases and J by 6 bases, with 13 bases between them. Written as DNA, the CDR3 is TGTGCCAGCAGCACACGACAGAGCTCTGAAGCTTTCTTT. Encoded protein: CASSTRQSSEAFF. The full variable domain, its missing parts supplied by reference TRBV9 and TRBJ1-1, is DSGVTQTPKHLITATGQRVTLRCSPRSGDLSVYWYQQSLDQGLQFLIQYYNGEERAKGNILERFSAQQFPDLHSELNLSSLELGDSALYFCASSTRQSSEAFFGQGTRLTVV.

This chain links TRBV6-5 with TRBJ1-2; 11 nucleotides align to TRBD1. The germline CDR1 and CDR2 sequences are MNHEY and SVGAGI. This CDR3 has 15 amino acids. The junction had 9 bases not matched to a gene; V was cut back by 6 bases and J by 6 bases. CDR3 in amino acids: CASSFPGQGVNGYTF. The CDR3 nucleotides are TGTGCCAGCAGCTTTCCGGGACAGGGGGTTAATGGCTACACCTTC.

With regard to this clone: A read error may produce the germline difference seen at one junction end. At the DNA level, this CDR3 is encoded by other sequences in the same sample as well. The chain joins TRBV5-4 to TRBJ1-6; 10 nucleotides align to TRBD1. Per germline, CDR1 SGHNT and CDR2 YYREEE (reference sequence). There are 15 residues in the CDR3. For the CDR3, the DNA is TGCGCCAGCAGCTTGGGACAGGGGAGGAATTCACCCCTCCACTTT. Protein sequence: CASSLGQGRNSPLHF.